This T cell receptor beta chain was found in a study of radiotherapy plus CTLA-4 blockade in lung cancer. Study overall: Roughly 17% of patients responded objectively, and around 32% achieved disease control.

Chemo-refractory metastatic non-small-cell lung cancer patients underwent focal radiation alongside CTLA-4 blockade with ipilimumab. Note on this clone: Its antigen is still unknown.

Sequencing was performed with immunoSEQ multiplex PCR; in TCRdb, only in-frame clones are kept and a portion is missing. This sample has about 57,000 clones; more than 60% occur once, and the top ten carry 16%. The J segment lost 6 bases and the V segment lost 2 bases, leaving 4 bases of the junction unmatched. The CDR3 contains 14 residues. In germline, CDR1 is SGHRS, CDR2 YFSETQ. General study points: According to reports, early shifts in blood T cell clones, alongside interferon-beta, forecast response most accurately. Blood TCR clones of tumor origin expanded after radiotherapy plus ipilimumab.

The clonotype originates from a human donor with non-small cell lung cancer who had a complete response to radiotherapy plus ipilimumab. This material consisted of peripheral blood, taken from a patient treated with radiotherapy plus ipilimumab. The chain uses TRBV5-1 and TRBJ1-4; TRBD1 matches 7 bases. CDR3 residues: CASSFRGTDEKLFF. The CDR3 DNA reads as TGCGCCAGCAGCTTCAGGGGGACGGATGAAAAACTGTTTTTT.